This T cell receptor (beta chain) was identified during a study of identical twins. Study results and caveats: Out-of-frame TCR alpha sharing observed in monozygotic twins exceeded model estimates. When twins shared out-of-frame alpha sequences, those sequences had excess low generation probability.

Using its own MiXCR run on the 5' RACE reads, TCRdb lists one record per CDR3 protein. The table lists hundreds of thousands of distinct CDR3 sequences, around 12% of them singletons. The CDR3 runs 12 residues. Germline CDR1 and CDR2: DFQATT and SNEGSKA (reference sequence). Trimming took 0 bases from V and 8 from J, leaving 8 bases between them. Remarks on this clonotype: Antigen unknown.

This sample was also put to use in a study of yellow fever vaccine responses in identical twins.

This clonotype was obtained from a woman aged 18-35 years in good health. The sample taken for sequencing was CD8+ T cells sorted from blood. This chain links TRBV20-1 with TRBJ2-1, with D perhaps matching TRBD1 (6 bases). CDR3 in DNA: TGCAGTGCTAGAGATGAGGGGGATGAGCAGTTCTTC. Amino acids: CSARDEGDEQFF.